This T cell receptor (beta chain) derives from a study of blood T cell repertoires in COVID-19. Study summary: Collection of acute and convalescent COVID-19 samples took place in the United States, Italy and Spain. Sources were T cells, B-cell-depleted T cells, or PBMCs; the material itself was cDNA or gDNA.

Sequenced by immunoSEQ multiplex PCR; TCRdb stores in-frame clones only, minus some. Among about 80,000 clones listed, around 80% were seen once. The clonotype comes from a human donor in a cohort sampled during active COVID-19. Input material: peripheral blood.

The CDR3 spells CASSGGTGIFQETQYF. As DNA, the CDR3 is TGTGCCAGCAGTGGCGGGACAGGGATCTTTCAAGAGACCCAGTACTTC. The chain has TRBV2 and TRBJ2-5; 9 bases fit TRBD1. V shed 4 bases, J shed 2 bases, and the junction held 8 bases outside the gene matches. The CDR3 length is 16 residues. The germline CDR1 and CDR2 sequences are SNHLY and FYNNEI.